A single sample gave rise to the 21 T cell receptor beta chains below, sequenced in a study of blood T cell repertoires in COVID-19. Generated by immunoSEQ multiplex PCR, the TCRdb table keeps only in-frame clones and is missing some. The data show 200,000 to 250,000 clones, 80% to 90% seen once. Input material: peripheral blood. The receptors stem from a woman aged 50 to 60 with active or convalescent COVID-19.

V and J are TRBV10-3 and TRBJ2-3; 7 bases align to TRBD2. The CDR3 length is 15 residues. J lost 5 bases, V lost 8 bases, and 13 bases had no gene match. CDR1 is ENHRY and CDR2 is SYGVKD in the germline V gene. CDR3 sequence reads: CAISESGVVKDTQYF. In DNA, the CDR3 is TGTGCCATCTCCGAGAGCGGGGTCGTGAAAGATACGCAGTATTTT.

The sample holds a few counts of this clone. V usage is TRBV2 and J usage is TRBJ1-1; D is unclear. Between the trimmed V and J ends, which lost 0 bases and 9 bases, there was a span of 11 bases. The CDR3 totals 13 residues. CDR1 is SNHLY and CDR2 is FYNNEI in the germline V gene. The CDR3 sequence: CASSEAGGPKAFF. CDR3 bases: TGTGCCAGCAGTGAAGCTGGCGGGCCAAAAGCTTTCTTT.

The rearrangement uses TRBV30 and TRBJ2-1; no reliable D call. V was trimmed by 2 bases and J by 6 bases, leaving 11 bases between them. Germline loops: CDR1 GTSNPN, CDR2 SVGIG (reference sequence). The CDR3 runs to 13 residues. The CDR3 DNA follows: TGTGCCTGGAGTTCTGCTAGTGGCAATGAGCAGTTCTTC. This encodes CAWSSASGNEQFF.

This chain uses TRBV19 with TRBJ2-2, with TRBD2 identical over 12 bases. The germline V gene has CDR1 LNHDA and CDR2 SQIVND (reference sequence). The CDR3 loop spans 15 amino acids. Trimming removed 9 bases from V and 5 bases from J; junction bases left unmatched: 7. This CDR3 reads CASTTSGGLTGELFF. The CDR3 DNA follows: TGTGCCAGCACTACTAGCGGGGGGCTTACCGGGGAGCTGTTTTTT.

The chain combines TRBV3-1 (or the pseudogene TRBV3-2) with TRBJ2-2; no clear D gene. This CDR3 comprises 17 residues. Germline lookup yields CDR1 LGHDT and CDR2 YNNKEL (reference sequence). Trimming took 0 bases from V and 4 from J, leaving 15 bases between them. CDR3 DNA sequence: TGTGCCAGCAGCCAAGATCGGAGCAATAGATTCACCGGGGAGCTGTTTTTT. Protein sequence: CASSQDRSNRFTGELFF.

This chain connects TRBV9 to TRBJ2-1; 10 nucleotides agree with TRBD2. The V gene's germline CDR1 is SGDLS and CDR2 YYNGEE. With V trimmed by 5 bases and J by 2 bases, 4 bases remained unmatched. The CDR3 consists of 15 residues. The CDR3 region has the DNA TGTGCCAGCAGTCCCGGACTAGCGGCCTACAATGAGCAGTTCTTC. It encodes CASSPGLAAYNEQFF.

The rearrangement uses TRBV9 and TRBJ2-7; D remains ambiguous. V lost 10 bases, J lost 6 bases, and 14 bases lay in between. Germline V CDR1 and CDR2: SGDLS, YYNGEE. The CDR3 runs to 11 residues. The CDR3 coding sequence is TGTGCCGTTTACGTTCAGGCCGAGCAGTACTTC. It translates to CAVYVQAEQYF.

In this sample, this clone turned up once. The chain joins TRBV5-6 to TRBJ1-4; D might be TRBD1 (6 bases). There are 14 residues in the CDR3. CDR1 is SGHDT and CDR2 is YYEEEE in the germline V gene. Trimming left V 1 base short and J 3 bases short, with 7 bases between. CDR3 DNA sequence: TGTGCCAGCAGCTTGAAGGGGGCTAATGAAAAACTGTTTTTT. Its protein product is CASSLKGANEKLFF.

The V call is TRBV7-6, the J call TRBJ2-3; D perhaps matches TRBD2 (6 bases). This CDR3 is 17 amino acids long. Germline V lookup: CDR1 SGHVS, CDR2 FNYEAQ. V lost 1 base and J 1 base, leaving 15 bases between the germline ends. Here the CDR3 reads CASSLVSRTGGTDTQYF. DNA of the CDR3: TGTGCCAGCAGCTTAGTCTCAAGGACGGGAGGCACAGATACGCAGTATTTT. The variable domain in full, completed from reference TRBV7-6 and TRBJ2-3, reads GAGVSQSPRYKVTKRGQDVALRCDPISGHVSLYWYRQALGQGPEFLTYFNYEAQQDKSGLPNDRFSAERPEGSISTLTIQRTEQRDSAMYRCASSLVSRTGGTDTQYFGPGTRLTVL.

Only one count was recorded for this clone. V gene TRBV6-5 combines with J gene TRBJ2-1; 8 nucleotides line up with TRBD1. Germline V gene lookup returns CDR1 MNHEY and CDR2 SVGAGI. This CDR3 has 16 residues. With V trimmed by 4 bases and J by 4 bases, 9 bases remained unmatched. The CDR3: CASSLTLGTGYNEQFF. CDR3 DNA: TGTGCCAGCAGTTTAACCCTCGGGACAGGTTACAATGAGCAGTTCTTC.

This chain links TRBV3-1 (or the pseudogene TRBV3-2) with TRBJ2-1; the D gene is possibly TRBD1 (6 bases). CDR3 length equals 15 residues. Per the germline V gene, CDR1 is LGHDT and CDR2 is YNNKEL (reference sequence). V dropped 2 bases and J dropped 7 bases, with 15 bases sitting between them. DNA for the CDR3: TGTGCCAGCAGCCAACAGGGGCCCGTCGAAAATGAGCAGTTCTTC. Translation: CASSQQGPVENEQFF.

This sequence joins TRBV4-1 and TRBJ1-6; 7 bases align to TRBD1. The CDR3 is 15 residues long. Germline V gene data show CDR1 as MGHRA and CDR2 as YSYEKL. J lost 5 bases, V lost 4 bases, and 5 bases had no gene match. The CDR3: CASSPGTDHNSPLHF. The CDR3 nucleotides read TGCGCCAGCAGCCCCGGGACAGATCATAATTCACCCCTCCACTTT.

In its sample, this clone was seen once. This chain connects TRBV3-1 (or the pseudogene TRBV3-2) to TRBJ1-5; maybe TRBD1 (5 bases). CDR1 and CDR2 from the germline V gene are LGHDT and YNNKEL (reference sequence). The CDR3 is made up of 15 amino acids. Trimming pared 1 base from V and 5 bases from J, leaving 12 bases between. The CDR3 region is CASSQGWGGDQPQHF. The CDR3 DNA reads TGTGCCAGCAGCCAAGGGTGGGGGGGAGATCAGCCCCAGCATTTT.

The gene calls are TRBV28 and TRBJ1-5; D is possibly TRBD1 (5 bases). From germline, CDR1 is MDHEN and CDR2 SYDVKM. The length of the CDR3 is 15 residues. Trimming removed 6 bases at V and 0 bases at J, with 12 bases between. The CDR3 loop is CASRREGSSNQPQHF. The CDR3 DNA is TGTGCCAGCAGAAGGGAGGGGAGTAGCAATCAGCCCCAGCATTTT.

The V and J genes are TRBV5-1 and TRBJ1-1, with 8 bases identical to TRBD1. The CDR3 contains 15 residues. J gave up 1 base and V 2 bases, and 4 bases lay outside the gene matches. Germline V gene lookup returns CDR1 SGHRS and CDR2 YFSETQ. The CDR3 region has the DNA TGCGCCAGCAGCTTCCAGGGGGCCGGGAACACTGAAGCTTTCTTT. Translation gives CASSFQGAGNTEAFF.

This chain connects TRBV5-4 to TRBJ2-7; 10 positions agree with TRBD1. The J segment lost 2 bases and the V segment lost 2 bases, leaving 4 bases of the junction unmatched. The CDR3 totals 15 residues. Germline CDR1 is SGHNT and CDR2 is YYREEE (reference sequence). CDR3 sequence reads: CASSLGTGVAYEQYF. The CDR3 coding sequence is TGTGCCAGCAGCTTAGGGACAGGGGTGGCCTACGAGCAGTACTTC.

The chain links TRBV7-9 to TRBJ2-1; 7 bases line up with TRBD2. The CDR3 has 16 amino acids. Germline CDR1 reads SEHNR; CDR2 reads FQNEAQ (reference sequence). J was trimmed by 7 bases and V by 4 bases; bases with no gene match: 13. DNA for the CDR3: TGTGCCAGCAGCTATACCCCCCTGGCCGGGGGGAATGAGCAGTTCTTC. Translating gives CASSYTPLAGGNEQFF.

The chain is built from TRBV10-3 and TRBJ2-4; perhaps TRBD1 as D (6 bases). The CDR3 length is 12 residues. Per the germline V gene, CDR1 is ENHRY and CDR2 is SYGVKD. Trimming took 6 bases from V and 7 from J, leaving 10 bases between them. In DNA, the CDR3 is TGTGCCATCAGCCCGGACAGCAACATTCAGTACTTC. Its protein is CAISPDSNIQYF.

The chain is built from TRBV11-2 and TRBJ2-1; TRBD1 might be the D (6 bases). V lost 6 bases to trimming and J lost 9 bases, with 21 bases between them. Germline-derived CDR1 and CDR2 are SGHAT and FQNNGV. This CDR3 contains 15 residues. CDR3 loop: CASRVPGARMVEQFF. The CDR3 DNA reads TGTGCCAGCAGGGTACCAGGGGCGCGGATGGTTGAGCAGTTCTTC.

The genes are TRBV5-1 and TRBJ1-1, with TRBD1 matching 7 bases. The CDR3 totals 14 residues. J was trimmed by 6 bases and V by 3 bases; bases with no gene match: 8. Germline loops: CDR1 SGHRS, CDR2 YFSETQ. CDR3 sequence: CASSSRTGGPEAFF. The DNA of the CDR3 is TGCGCCAGCAGCTCCCGGACAGGCGGCCCTGAAGCTTTCTTT. Together with reference TRBV5-1 and TRBJ1-1, the CDR3 gives the full variable domain: KAGVTQTPRYLIKTRGQQVTLSCSPISGHRSVSWYQQTPGQGLQFLFEYFSETQRNKGNFPGRFSGRQFSNSRSEMNVSTLELGDSALYLCASSSRTGGPEAFFGQGTRLTVV.

The chain employs TRBV29-1 and TRBJ1-3; D is ambiguous. The CDR3 sequence is 13 residues long. Germline V gives CDR1 SQVTM, CDR2 ANQGSEA. The V end was cut by 7 bases, the J end by 0 bases, with 10 bases between. CDR3 in amino acids: CSASHLSGNTIYF. The CDR3, as DNA: TGCAGCGCCTCACACCTCTCTGGAAACACCATATATTTT.